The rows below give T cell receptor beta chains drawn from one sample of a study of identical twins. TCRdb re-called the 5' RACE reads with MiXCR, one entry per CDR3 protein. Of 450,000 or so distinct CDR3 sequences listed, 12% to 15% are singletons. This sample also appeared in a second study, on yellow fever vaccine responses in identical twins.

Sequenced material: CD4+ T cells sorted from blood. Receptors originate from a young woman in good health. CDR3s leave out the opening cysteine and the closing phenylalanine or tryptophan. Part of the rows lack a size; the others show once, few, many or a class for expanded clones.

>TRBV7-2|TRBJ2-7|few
ASSLAAKSYEQY
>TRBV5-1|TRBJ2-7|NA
ASSPGTGGLGQY
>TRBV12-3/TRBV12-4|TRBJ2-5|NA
ASSFVGKETQY
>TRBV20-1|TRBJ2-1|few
SAIIAREGYNEQF
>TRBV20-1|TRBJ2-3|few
SAKSGLATTDTQY
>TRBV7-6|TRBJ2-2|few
ASSLRDKTGELF
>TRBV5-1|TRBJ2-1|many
ASSFNSGKGEQF
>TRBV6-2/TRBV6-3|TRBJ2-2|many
ASRRPGTTGELF
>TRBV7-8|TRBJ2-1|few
ASSFPFGTVNEQF
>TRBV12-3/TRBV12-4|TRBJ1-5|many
ASSSQTGPSGPQH
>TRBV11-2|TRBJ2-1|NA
ASSPSLGAKSNEQF
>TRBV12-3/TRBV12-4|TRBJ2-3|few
ASSFLAGGADTQY
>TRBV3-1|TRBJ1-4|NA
ASSQGGPRLF
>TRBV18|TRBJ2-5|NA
ASSPKGQETQY
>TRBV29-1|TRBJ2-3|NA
SVEGRGVSDTQY
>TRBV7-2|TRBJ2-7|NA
ASRMGHSSYEQY
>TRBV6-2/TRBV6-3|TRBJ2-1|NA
ASSYEGLGAYEQF
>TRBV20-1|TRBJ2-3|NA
SARDAAGQGADTQY
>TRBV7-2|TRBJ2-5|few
ASSLIRGFGQETQY
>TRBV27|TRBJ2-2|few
ASSLTLGHSNTGELF
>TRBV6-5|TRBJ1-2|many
ASSYSPRRTLARYGYT
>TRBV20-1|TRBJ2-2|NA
SARVPDSQNTGELF
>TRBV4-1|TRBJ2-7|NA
ASSQGSDSSYEQY
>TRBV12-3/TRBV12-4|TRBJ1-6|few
ASSQRAGTSSPLH
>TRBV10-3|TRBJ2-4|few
AFGAAGAKNIQY
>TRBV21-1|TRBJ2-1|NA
ASSPPDPGPSPYNEQF
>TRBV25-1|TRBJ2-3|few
ASSPRGRGGGDTQY
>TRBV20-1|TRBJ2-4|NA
SAFRDRTLAKNIQY
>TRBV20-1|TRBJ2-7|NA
SARRGGNLWEQY